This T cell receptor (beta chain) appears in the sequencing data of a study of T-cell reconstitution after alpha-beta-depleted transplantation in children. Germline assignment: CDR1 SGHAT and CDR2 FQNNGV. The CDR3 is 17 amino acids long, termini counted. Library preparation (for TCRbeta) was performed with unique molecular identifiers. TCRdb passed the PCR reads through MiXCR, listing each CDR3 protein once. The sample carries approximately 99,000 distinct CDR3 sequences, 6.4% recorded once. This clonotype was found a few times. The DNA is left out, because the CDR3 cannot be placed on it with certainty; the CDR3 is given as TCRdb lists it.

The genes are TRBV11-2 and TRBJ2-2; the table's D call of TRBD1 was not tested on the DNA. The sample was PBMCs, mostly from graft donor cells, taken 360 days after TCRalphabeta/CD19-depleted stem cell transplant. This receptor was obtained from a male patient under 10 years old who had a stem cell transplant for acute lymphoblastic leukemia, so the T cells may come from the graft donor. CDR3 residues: CASSPPPDFGAAGELFF.